This T cell receptor beta chain appears in the sequencing data of a study of graft-versus-host responses after intestinal transplantation. Overall study context: Transplant types were multivisceral, liver-intestinal, or isolated intestinal. Tacrolimus and steroids were given for roughly 3 years to all recipients after anti-thymocyte globulin induction.

Points from the study as a whole: High graft-versus-host to host-versus-graft clonal ratios were seen in allografts of patients with graft-donor T cell macrochimerism. After transplant, early declines in HvG clones were associated with peak levels of circulating GvH clones.

Profiling relied on immunoSEQ multiplex PCR, and the TCRdb table lists in-frame clones only, not all of them. The profile covers 78,000 or so clones, with about nine tenths appearing a single time and roughly 7.3% taken by the ten largest. V dropped 1 base and J dropped 3; count of bases not matched to a gene: 7. The CDR3 loop spans 16 amino acids. The germline V gene has CDR1 SGHNT and CDR2 YYREEE (reference sequence). In the case of this clone: Antigen specificity is unknown.

The TCR was taken from a human donor who was the organ donor for an intestinal transplant. The input for sequencing was unstimulated CD8+ T cells sorted from spleen or lymph node cells, taken before transplant. The V and J genes are TRBV5-4 and TRBJ2-3, with 8 bases that match TRBD2. CDR3: CASSLLLGGGTDTQYF. The DNA for the CDR3 is TGTGCCAGCAGCTTGTTACTCGGGGGGGGGACAGATACGCAGTATTTT.